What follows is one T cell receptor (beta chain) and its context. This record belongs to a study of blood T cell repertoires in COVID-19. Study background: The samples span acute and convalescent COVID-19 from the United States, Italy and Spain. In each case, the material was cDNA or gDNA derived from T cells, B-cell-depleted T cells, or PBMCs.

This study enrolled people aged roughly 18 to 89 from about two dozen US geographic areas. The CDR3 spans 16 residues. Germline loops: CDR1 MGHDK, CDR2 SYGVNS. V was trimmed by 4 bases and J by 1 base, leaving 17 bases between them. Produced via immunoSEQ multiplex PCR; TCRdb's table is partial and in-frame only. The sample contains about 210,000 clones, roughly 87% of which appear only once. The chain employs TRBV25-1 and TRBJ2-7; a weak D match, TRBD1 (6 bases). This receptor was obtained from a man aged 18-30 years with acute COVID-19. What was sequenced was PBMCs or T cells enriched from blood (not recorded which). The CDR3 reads CASSVALSQGSYEQYF. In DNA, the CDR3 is TGTGCCAGCAGTGTCGCCCTGTCCCAGGGGTCCTACGAGCAGTACTTC.